Listed below are T cell receptor beta chains from one sample, sequenced in a study of naive and memory T cell subsets. TCRdb reprocessed the 5' RACE reads with MiXCR, giving one entry per CDR3 protein. The sample comprises roughly 48,000 distinct CDR3 sequences, around 4.7% of which are singletons, and approximately 0.84% rests with the top ten. Source of these receptors: a female donor in good health. Both conserved end residues are part of each CDR3. D genes are given only for firm matches. Clone size is not always given. Where it is, it says once, few, many or a class for expanded clones.

TGTGCCAGTACGAACCGACAGGTCATGAACACTGAAGCTTTCTTT | CASTNRQVMNTEAFF | TRBV6-2/TRBV6-3 | - | many | TRBJ1-1
TGTGCCAGCAGTTCTAGACAGGGTGGAAATCAGCCCCAGCATTTT | CASSSRQGGNQPQHF | TRBV5-5 | TRBD1 | many | TRBJ1-5
TGCAGTGCTAGAGACGGCGAGGGGCTCGCGGACACCGGGGAGCTGTTTTTT | CSARDGEGLADTGELFF | TRBV20-1 | - | few | TRBJ2-2
TGTGCCAGCAGTCAACGGACAGGTAACACTGAAGCTTTCTTT | CASSQRTGNTEAFF | TRBV28 | TRBD1 | medium-sized | TRBJ1-1
TGCAGTGTCACAGACCCCGGCTACAATGAGCAGTTCTTC | CSVTDPGYNEQFF | TRBV20-1 | - | - | TRBJ2-1
TGTGCCAGCAGCTTGGGGTGGGGCTCTGAAGCTTTCTTT | CASSLGWGSEAFF | TRBV5-8 | - | many | TRBJ1-1
TGTGCCAGTAGAACCGGGACAGAGTACTATGGCTACACCTTC | CASRTGTEYYGYTF | TRBV19 | TRBD1 | - | TRBJ1-2
TGCAGTGCTAGAGACCTGGGGGGACCCTATAATTCACCCCTCCACTTT | CSARDLGGPYNSPLHF | TRBV20-1 | - | many | TRBJ1-6
TGTGCCAGCAGCTCCGACAAAGAAAGGAAGCCCCAGCATTTT | CASSSDKERKPQHF | TRBV9 | - | - | TRBJ1-5
TGCAGCGTTGAAGGTTTAAAGGGGTATGGAAACACCATATATTTT | CSVEGLKGYGNTIYF | TRBV29-1 | - | many | TRBJ1-3
TGTGCCAGCAGCTTGGACAGGGTTTTGGGGGAAAAACTGTTTTTT | CASSLDRVLGEKLFF | TRBV11-2 | TRBD1 | many | TRBJ1-4
TGTGCCAGCAGTTACGCACCCAAGAGATCCTCCTACAATGAGCAGTTCTTC | CASSYAPKRSSYNEQFF | TRBV6-6 | - | few | TRBJ2-1
TGTGCCAGCAGCGGGACAGCAACTAATGAAAAACTGTTTTTT | CASSGTATNEKLFF | TRBV6-5 | TRBD1 | many | TRBJ1-4
TGTGCCAGCAGTTTGGGCCAGGGATCCGAGCAGTACTTC | CASSLGQGSEQYF | TRBV12-3/TRBV12-4 | - | many | TRBJ2-7
TGTGCCAGCAGCCCAGACAGGTGGGGTGCAACTAATGAAAAACTGTTTTTT | CASSPDRWGATNEKLFF | TRBV27 | - | - | TRBJ1-4
TGTGCCAGCAGCTTAGATACGGGAGGGGGCAATCAGCCCCAGCATTTT | CASSLDTGGGNQPQHF | TRBV7-8 | - | many | TRBJ1-5
TGCGCCAGCAGCTTGGGTGCAAGGGGACTAGCGGGATTCCACGAGCAGTACTTC | CASSLGARGLAGFHEQYF | TRBV5-1 | TRBD2 | few | TRBJ2-7
TGTGCCACCAGCAGGACAGTATGGGACAATGAGCAGTTCTTC | CATSRTVWDNEQFF | TRBV15 | - | many | TRBJ2-1
TGTGCCTGGAGGGACAGTTTCATTAGCAATCAGCCCCAGCATTTT | CAWRDSFISNQPQHF | TRBV30 | - | many | TRBJ1-5
TGCAGCGTTGTTGAAGGACACAGAAACCCCTACGAGCAGTACTTC | CSVVEGHRNPYEQYF | TRBV29-1 | - | many | TRBJ2-7
TGTGCCAGCAGTTTATGGGGACGGGTGGGGTCTTCCTACGAGCAGTACTTC | CASSLWGRVGSSYEQYF | TRBV28 | - | many | TRBJ2-7
TGTGCCAGCAGCCCTAGGGGCGGGGACTCCTACGAGCAGTACTTC | CASSPRGGDSYEQYF | TRBV11-2 | - | many | TRBJ2-7
TGCGCCAGCAGCCATCGACTAGCGGGAGTAGAGACCCAGTACTTC | CASSHRLAGVETQYF | TRBV4-1 | TRBD2 | many | TRBJ2-5
TGTGCCAGCAGTTACTCGGAGCTCTCCTACGAGCAGTACTTC | CASSYSELSYEQYF | TRBV6-2/TRBV6-3 | - | many | TRBJ2-7
TGCGCCAGCAGCCAAGACGATCCTAAGCGTCTCCTCCCAGATACGCAGTATTTT | CASSQDDPKRLLPDTQYF | TRBV4-1 | - | many | TRBJ2-3
TGTGCCAGCAGCGAAGGGACAGGGGTCTTCTCTGGGGCCAACGTCCTGACTTTC | CASSEGTGVFSGANVLTF | TRBV5-4 | TRBD1 | few | TRBJ2-6
TGTGCCAGCAGTCCAGGGGGGATTTACAATGAGCAGTTCTTC | CASSPGGIYNEQFF | TRBV12-3/TRBV12-4 | - | few | TRBJ2-1
TGTGCCAGCAGCGGGGGGTTGACTGAAGCTTTCTTT | CASSGGLTEAFF | TRBV28 | - | few | TRBJ1-1
TGCAGCTTATTAAGAAGCGGGAGTCATACTTACAATGAGCAGTTCTTC | CSLLRSGSHTYNEQFF | TRBV29-1 | TRBD2 | many | TRBJ2-1
TGTGCCAGCAGCGGGACTACCACAGATACGCAGTATTTT | CASSGTTTDTQYF | TRBV2 | TRBD2 | many | TRBJ2-3
TGTGCCACCAATGGGGGGGCCTCTGAAGCTTTCTTT | CATNGGASEAFF | TRBV27 | - | many | TRBJ1-1